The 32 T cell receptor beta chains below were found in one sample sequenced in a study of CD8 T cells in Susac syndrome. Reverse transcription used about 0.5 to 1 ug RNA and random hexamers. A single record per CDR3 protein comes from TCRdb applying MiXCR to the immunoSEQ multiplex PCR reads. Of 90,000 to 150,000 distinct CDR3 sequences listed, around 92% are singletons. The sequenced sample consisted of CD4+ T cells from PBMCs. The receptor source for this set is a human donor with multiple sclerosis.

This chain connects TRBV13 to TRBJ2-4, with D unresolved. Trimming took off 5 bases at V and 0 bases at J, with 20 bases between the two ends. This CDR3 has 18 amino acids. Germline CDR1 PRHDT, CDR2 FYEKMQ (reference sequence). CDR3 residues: CASSAFPKHSLAKNIQYF. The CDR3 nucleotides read TGTGCCAGCAGCGCCTTCCCCAAACACTCTTTAGCCAAAAACATTCAGTACTTC.

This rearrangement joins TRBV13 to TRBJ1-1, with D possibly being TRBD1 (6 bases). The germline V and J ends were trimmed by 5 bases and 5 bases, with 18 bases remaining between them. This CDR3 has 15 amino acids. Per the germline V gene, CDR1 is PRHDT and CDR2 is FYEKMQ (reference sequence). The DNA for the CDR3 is TGTGCCAGCAGCCTCGGGACGCGGGGGCGAACTGAAGCTTTCTTT. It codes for CASSLGTRGRTEAFF. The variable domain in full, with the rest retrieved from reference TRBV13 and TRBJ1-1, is AAGVIQSPRHLIKEKRETATLKCYPIPRHDTVYWYQQGPGQDPQFLISFYEKMQSDKGSIPDRFSAQQFSDYHSELNMSSLELGDSALYFCASSLGTRGRTEAFFGQGTRLTVV.

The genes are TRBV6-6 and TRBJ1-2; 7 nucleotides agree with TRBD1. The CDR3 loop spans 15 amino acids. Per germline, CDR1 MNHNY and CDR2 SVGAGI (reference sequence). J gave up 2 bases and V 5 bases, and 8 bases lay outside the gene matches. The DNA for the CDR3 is TGTGCCAGCAGTCGTCCTGGGGACAGCAACTATGGCTACACCTTC. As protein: CASSRPGDSNYGYTF.

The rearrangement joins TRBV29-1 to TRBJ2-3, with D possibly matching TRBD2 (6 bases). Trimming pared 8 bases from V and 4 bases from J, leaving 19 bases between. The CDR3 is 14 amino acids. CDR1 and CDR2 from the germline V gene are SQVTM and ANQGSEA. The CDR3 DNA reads TGCAGCTTAGGCCGGGAGCCTAGGGCAGATACGCAGTATTTT. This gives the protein CSLGREPRADTQYF.

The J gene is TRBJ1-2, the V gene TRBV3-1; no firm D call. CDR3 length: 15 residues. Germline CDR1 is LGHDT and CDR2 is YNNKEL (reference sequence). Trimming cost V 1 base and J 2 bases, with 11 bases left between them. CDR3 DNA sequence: TGTGCCAGCAGCCAAGGATCGGCCAGGAACTATGGCTACACCTTC. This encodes CASSQGSARNYGYTF.

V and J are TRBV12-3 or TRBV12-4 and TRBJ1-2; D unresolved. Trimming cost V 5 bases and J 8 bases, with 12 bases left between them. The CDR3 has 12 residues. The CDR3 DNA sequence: TGTGCCAGCAGTCGGGCGGCGGGGGGCTACACCTTC. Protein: CASSRAAGGYTF.

The CDR3 is CASRVQGFVEAFF. For the CDR3, the DNA is TGTGCCAGCAGAGTACAGGGTTTCGTAGAAGCTTTCTTT. The rearrangement uses TRBV28 and TRBJ1-1, with a possible D match to TRBD1 (6 bases). Germline V gene sequence: CDR1 MDHEN, CDR2 SYDVKM. The CDR3 is made up of 13 amino acids. Between the trimmed V and J ends, which lost 6 bases and 8 bases, there was a span of 16 bases. The whole variable domain, remainder taken from reference TRBV28 and TRBJ1-1, is DVKVTQSSRYLVKRTGEKVFLECVQDMDHENMFWYRQDPGLGLRLIYFSYDVKMKEKGDIPEGYSVSREKKERFSLILESASTNQTSMYLCASRVQGFVEAFFGQGTRLTVV.

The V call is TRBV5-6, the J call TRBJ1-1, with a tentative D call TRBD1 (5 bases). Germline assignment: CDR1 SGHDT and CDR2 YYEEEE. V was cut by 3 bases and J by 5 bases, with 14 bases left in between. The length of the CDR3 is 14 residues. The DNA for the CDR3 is TGTGCCAGCAGCTCCTGGGACTTCCAGACTGAAGCTTTCTTT. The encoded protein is CASSSWDFQTEAFF.

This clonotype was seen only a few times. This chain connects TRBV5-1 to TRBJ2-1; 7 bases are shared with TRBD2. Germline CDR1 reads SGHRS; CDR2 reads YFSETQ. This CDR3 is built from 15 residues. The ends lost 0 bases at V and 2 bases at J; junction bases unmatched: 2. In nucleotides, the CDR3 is TGCGCCAGCAGCTTGGGTGGGGGGGCCTACAATGAGCAGTTCTTC. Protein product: CASSLGGGAYNEQFF.

This CDR3 is CASSGLTTGGQPQHF. The CDR3 DNA reads TGTGCCAGCAGTGGTCTCACCACGGGAGGTCAGCCCCAGCATTTT. The V and J genes are TRBV2 and TRBJ1-5; D is ambiguous. CDR1 is SNHLY and CDR2 is FYNNEI in the germline V gene. CDR3 length equals 15 residues. Trimming took 4 bases from V and 6 from J, leaving 16 bases between them.

The CDR3 spells CSVEGESEAFF. The CDR3 bases are TGCAGCGTTGAGGGTGAGTCTGAAGCTTTCTTT. V is TRBV29-1 and J is TRBJ1-1; no definite D call. V was shortened by 3 bases and J by 6 bases, with 8 bases between the two germline ends. Germline V gene sequence: CDR1 SQVTM, CDR2 ANQGSEA. The CDR3 consists of 11 residues.

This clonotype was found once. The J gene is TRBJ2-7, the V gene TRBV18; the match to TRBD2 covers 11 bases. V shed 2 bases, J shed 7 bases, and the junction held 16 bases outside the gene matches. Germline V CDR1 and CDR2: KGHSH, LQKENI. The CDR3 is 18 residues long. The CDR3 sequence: CASSPTLLAGGKRGEQYF. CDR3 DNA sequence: TGTGCCAGCTCACCAACCCTTCTAGCGGGGGGCAAAAGAGGTGAGCAGTACTTC.

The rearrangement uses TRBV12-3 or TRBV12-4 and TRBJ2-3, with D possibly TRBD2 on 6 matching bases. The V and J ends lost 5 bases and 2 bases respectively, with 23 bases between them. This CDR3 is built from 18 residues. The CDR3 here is CASSPAELDGGTTDTQYF. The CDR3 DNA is TGTGCCAGCAGTCCAGCGGAACTAGATGGGGGGACCACAGATACGCAGTATTTT.

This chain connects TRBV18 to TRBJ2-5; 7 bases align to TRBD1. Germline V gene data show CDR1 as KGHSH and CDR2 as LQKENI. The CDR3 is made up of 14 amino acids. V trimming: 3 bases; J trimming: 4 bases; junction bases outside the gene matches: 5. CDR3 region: CASSPTGVGETQYF. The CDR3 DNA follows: TGTGCCAGCTCACCTACAGGGGTTGGAGAGACCCAGTACTTC.

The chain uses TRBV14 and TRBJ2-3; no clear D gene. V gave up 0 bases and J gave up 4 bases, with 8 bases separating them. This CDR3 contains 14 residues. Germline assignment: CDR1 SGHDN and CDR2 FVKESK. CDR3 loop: CASSQDLLPDTQYF. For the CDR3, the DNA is TGTGCCAGCAGCCAAGATCTGCTCCCAGATACGCAGTATTTT. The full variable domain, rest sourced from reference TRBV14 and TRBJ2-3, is EAGVTQFPSHSVIEKGQTVTLRCDPISGHDNLYWYRRVMGKEIKFLLHFVKESKQDESGMPNNRFLAERTGGTYSTLKVQPAELEDSGVYFCASSQDLLPDTQYFGPGTRLTVL.

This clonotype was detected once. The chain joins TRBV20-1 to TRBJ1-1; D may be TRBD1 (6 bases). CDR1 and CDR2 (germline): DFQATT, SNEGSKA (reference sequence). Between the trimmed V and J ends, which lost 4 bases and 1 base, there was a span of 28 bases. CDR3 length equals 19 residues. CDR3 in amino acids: CSAISITGWDTRGNTEAFF. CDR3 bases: TGCAGTGCTATTTCGATTACCGGGTGGGACACCCGGGGGAACACTGAAGCTTTCTTT.

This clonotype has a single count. CDR3 in DNA: TGTGCCAGCACCTTTGAGGGGATCAGGGGGAGTGAAGCTTTCTTT. Translated, it gives CASTFEGIRGSEAFF. The gene calls are TRBV7-9 and TRBJ1-1, with 7 nucleotides matching TRBD1. The trim removed 7 bases at V and 7 bases at J, leaving 15 bases unmatched. Germline-derived CDR1 and CDR2 are SEHNR and FQNEAQ (reference sequence). The CDR3 spans 15 residues.

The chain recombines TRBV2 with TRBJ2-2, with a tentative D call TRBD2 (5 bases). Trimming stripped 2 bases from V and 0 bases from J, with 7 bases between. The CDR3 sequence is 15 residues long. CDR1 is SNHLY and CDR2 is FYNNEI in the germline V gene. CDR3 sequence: CASSEQTTNTGELFF. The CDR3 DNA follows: TGTGCCAGCAGTGAACAGACTACGAACACCGGGGAGCTGTTTTTT.

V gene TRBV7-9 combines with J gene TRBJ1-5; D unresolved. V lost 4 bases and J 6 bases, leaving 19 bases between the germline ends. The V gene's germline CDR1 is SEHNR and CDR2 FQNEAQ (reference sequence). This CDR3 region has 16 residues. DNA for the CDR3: TGTGCCAGCAGCTCGCCAGGAATCCCGGTGAGTCAGCCCCAGCATTTT. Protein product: CASSSPGIPVSQPQHF.

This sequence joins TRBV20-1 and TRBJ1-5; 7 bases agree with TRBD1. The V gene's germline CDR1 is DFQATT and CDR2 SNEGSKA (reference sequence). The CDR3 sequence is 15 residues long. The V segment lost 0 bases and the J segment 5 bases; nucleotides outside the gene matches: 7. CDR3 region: CSARDRGTGDQPQHF. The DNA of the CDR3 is TGCAGTGCTAGAGATCGTGGAACAGGGGATCAGCCCCAGCATTTT.

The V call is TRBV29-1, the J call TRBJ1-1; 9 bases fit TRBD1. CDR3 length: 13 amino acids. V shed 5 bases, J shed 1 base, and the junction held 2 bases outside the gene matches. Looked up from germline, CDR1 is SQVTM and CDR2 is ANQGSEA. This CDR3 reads CSVQGQGNTEAFF. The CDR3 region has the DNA TGCAGCGTTCAGGGACAGGGGAACACTGAAGCTTTCTTT.

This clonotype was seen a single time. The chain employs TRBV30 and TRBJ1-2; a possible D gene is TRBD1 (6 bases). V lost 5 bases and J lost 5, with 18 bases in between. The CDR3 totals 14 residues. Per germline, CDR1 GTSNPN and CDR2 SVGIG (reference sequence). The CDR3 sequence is CAWWRTWTEYGYTF. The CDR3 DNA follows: TGTGCCTGGTGGAGAACTTGGACAGAGTATGGCTACACCTTC.

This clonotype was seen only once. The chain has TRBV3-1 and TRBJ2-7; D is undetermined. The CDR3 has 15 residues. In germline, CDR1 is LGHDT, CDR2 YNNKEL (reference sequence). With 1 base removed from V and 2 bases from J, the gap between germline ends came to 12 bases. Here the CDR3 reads CASSQVDGYTYEQYF. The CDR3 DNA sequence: TGTGCCAGCAGCCAAGTCGACGGGTATACCTACGAGCAGTACTTC.

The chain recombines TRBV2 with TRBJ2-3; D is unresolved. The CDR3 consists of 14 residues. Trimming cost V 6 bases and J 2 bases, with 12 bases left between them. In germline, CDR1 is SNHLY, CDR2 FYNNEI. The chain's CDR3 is CASSTADFTDTQYF. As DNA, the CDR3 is TGTGCCAGCAGCACTGCGGATTTCACAGATACGCAGTATTTT.

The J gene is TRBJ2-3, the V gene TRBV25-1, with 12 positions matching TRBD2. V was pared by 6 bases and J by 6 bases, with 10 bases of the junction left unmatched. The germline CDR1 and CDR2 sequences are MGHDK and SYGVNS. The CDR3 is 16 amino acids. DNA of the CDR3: TGTGCCAGCAGGGACGACCTAGCGGGAGGGCCGGATACGCAGTATTTT. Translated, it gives CASRDDLAGGPDTQYF.

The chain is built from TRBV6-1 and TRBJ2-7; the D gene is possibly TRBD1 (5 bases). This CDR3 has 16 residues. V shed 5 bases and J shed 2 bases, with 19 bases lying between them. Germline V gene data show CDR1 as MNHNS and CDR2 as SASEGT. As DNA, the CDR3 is TGTGCCAGCAGTCCCCAAGGTGGCAGGGCCCCCTACGAGCAGTACTTC. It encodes CASSPQGGRAPYEQYF.

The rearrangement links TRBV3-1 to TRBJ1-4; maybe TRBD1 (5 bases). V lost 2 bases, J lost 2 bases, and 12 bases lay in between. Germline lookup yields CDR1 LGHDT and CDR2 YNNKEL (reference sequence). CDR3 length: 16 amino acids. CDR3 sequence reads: CASSQIQGGTNEKLFF. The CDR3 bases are TGTGCCAGCAGCCAAATCCAGGGTGGCACTAATGAAAAACTGTTTTTT.

The CDR3 DNA is TGTGCCACCGCCCCGGGACTAGTACTCACAGATACGCAGTATTTT. Its translation: CATAPGLVLTDTQYF. The chain carries TRBV2 and TRBJ2-3; 8 positions agree with TRBD2. The CDR3 covers 15 residues. V dropped 10 bases and J dropped 2; count of bases not matched to a gene: 11. Germline V gene data show CDR1 as SNHLY and CDR2 as FYNNEI.

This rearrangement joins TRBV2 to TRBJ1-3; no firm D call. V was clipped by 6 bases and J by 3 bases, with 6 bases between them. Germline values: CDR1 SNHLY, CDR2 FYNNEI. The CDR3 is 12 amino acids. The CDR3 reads CASRPIGNTIYF. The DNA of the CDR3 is TGTGCCAGCAGACCCATTGGAAACACCATATATTTT.

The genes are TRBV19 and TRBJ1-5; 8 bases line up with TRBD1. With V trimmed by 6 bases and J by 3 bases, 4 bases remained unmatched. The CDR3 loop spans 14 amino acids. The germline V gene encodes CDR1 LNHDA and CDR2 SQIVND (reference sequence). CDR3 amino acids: CASRPGGHNQPQHF. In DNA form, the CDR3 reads TGTGCCAGTAGGCCAGGGGGCCACAATCAGCCCCAGCATTTT.

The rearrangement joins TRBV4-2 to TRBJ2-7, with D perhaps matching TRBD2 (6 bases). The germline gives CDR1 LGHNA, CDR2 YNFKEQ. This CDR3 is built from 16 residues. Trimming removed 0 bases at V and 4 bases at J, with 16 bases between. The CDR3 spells CASSQDTGGIGYEQYF. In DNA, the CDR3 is TGTGCCAGCAGCCAAGATACCGGGGGAATTGGGTACGAGCAGTACTTC.

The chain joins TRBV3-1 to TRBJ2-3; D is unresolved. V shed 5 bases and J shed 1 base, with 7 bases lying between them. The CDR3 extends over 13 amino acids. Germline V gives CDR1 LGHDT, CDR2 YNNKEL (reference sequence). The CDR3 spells CASSTVGTDTQYF. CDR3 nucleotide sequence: TGTGCCAGCAGCACTGTGGGCACAGATACGCAGTATTTT.